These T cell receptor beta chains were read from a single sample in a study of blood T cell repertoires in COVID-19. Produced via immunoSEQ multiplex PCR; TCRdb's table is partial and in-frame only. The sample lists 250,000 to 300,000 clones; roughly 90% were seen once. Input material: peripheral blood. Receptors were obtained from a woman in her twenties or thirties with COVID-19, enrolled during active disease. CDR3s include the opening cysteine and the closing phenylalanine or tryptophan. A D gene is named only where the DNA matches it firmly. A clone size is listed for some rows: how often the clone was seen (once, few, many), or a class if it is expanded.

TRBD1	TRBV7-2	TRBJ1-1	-	TGTGCCAGCAGCTTGGAGCTACAGGGGGCGCGGGGAACTGAAGCTTTCTTT	CASSLELQGARGTEAFF
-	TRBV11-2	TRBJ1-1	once	TGTGCCAGCAGCTTAGCTGGGACACTGAACACTGAAGCTTTCTTT	CASSLAGTLNTEAFF
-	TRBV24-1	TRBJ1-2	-	TGTGCCACCAGTATCCCCCCGTTCTATGGCTACACCTTC	CATSIPPFYGYTF
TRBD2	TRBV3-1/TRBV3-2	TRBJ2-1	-	TGTGCCAGCAGCCGTCTAGCGGGAGGAGCCAATGAGCAGTTCTTC	CASSRLAGGANEQFF
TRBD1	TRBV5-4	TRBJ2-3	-	TGTGCCAGCAGCCTCGGACAGGGTAGGCCAGATACGCAGTATTTT	CASSLGQGRPDTQYF
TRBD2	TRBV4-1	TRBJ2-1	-	TGCGCCAGCAGCCAAGATAAACTAGCGCTATACAATGAGCAGTTCTTC	CASSQDKLALYNEQFF
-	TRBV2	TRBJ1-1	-	TGTGCCAGCATCAGACGGCAGGGCGACACTGAAGCTTTCTTT	CASIRRQGDTEAFF
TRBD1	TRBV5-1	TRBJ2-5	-	TGCGCCAGCAGCCGACTGGACAGGGAAGAGACCCAGTACTTC	CASSRLDREETQYF
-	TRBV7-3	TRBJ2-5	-	TGTGCCAGCAGCTTAATGCCGGGTGGGGAGACCCAGTACTTC	CASSLMPGGETQYF
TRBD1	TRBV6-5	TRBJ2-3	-	TGTGCCAGCAGCTGGGGACAGAGATTAGATACGCAGTATTTT	CASSWGQRLDTQYF
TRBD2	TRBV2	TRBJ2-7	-	TGTGCCAGCAAGAGTGATAGCGGGAGTTACGAGCAGTACTTC	CASKSDSGSYEQYF
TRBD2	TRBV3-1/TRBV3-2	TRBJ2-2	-	TGTGCCAGCAGCCACCCCAGGGAGGGTGGCACCGGGGAGCTGTTTTTT	CASSHPREGGTGELFF
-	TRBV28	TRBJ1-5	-	TGTGCCAGCAGTTTAGACTGGAGGTGGCCCCAGCATTTT	CASSLDWRWPQHF
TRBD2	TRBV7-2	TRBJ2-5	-	TGTGCCAGCAGCTCGCGGACTAGCTGGCAGGAGACCCAGTACTTC	CASSSRTSWQETQYF
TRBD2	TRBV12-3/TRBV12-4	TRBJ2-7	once	TGTGCCAGCAGCACTAGCGCATACGAGCAGTACTTC	CASSTSAYEQYF
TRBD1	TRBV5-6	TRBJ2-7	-	TGTGCCAGCAGCTTTTTTTCCGACAGGGTTGTCTTC	CASSFFSDRVVF
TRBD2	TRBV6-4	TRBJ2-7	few	TGTGCCAGCAGTGACGTGGCGGGAGGCCAACCCAGCTATTACGAGCAGTACTTC	CASSDVAGGQPSYYEQYF
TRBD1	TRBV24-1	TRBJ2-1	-	TGTGCCACCAGTGATCCTAGCTGGACAGGAGTCTACAATGAGCAGTTCTTC	CATSDPSWTGVYNEQFF
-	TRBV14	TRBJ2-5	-	TGTGCCAGCAGCAGAACTCGACCCGGGGCCCAGTACTTC	CASSRTRPGAQYF
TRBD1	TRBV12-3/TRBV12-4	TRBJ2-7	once	TGTGCCAGCAGACGGGACAGGGGCAACGAGCAGTACTTC	CASRRDRGNEQYF
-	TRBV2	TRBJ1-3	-	TGTGCCAGCAGTGTCTTGGCAGGCCGGTCTGGAAACACCATATATTTT	CASSVLAGRSGNTIYF
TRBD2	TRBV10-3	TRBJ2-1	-	TGTGCCATCAGTCCGACTAGCGGGAGCTCCTACAATGAGCAGTTCTTC	CAISPTSGSSYNEQFF
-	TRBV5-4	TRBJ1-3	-	TGTGCCAGCAGCTTGGATCTTAGAGGCTCTGGAAACACCATATATTTT	CASSLDLRGSGNTIYF
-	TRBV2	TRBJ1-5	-	TGTGCCAGCGCCACAGGGAATCAGCCCCAGCATTTT	CASATGNQPQHF
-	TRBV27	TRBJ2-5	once	TGTGCCAGCCGGTCCCTTCAAGAGACCCAGTACTTC	CASRSLQETQYF
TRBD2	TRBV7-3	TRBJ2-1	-	TGTGCCAGCAGCTTAGAGGGAGGGTTTAATGAGCAGTTCTTC	CASSLEGGFNEQFF
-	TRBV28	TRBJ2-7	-	TGTGCCAGCAGTTTATCTAGAGCCTACGAGCAGTACTTC	CASSLSRAYEQYF
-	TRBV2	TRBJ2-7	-	TGTGCCACCCAGGGAAATAGTCAGGCTTACGAGCAGTACTTC	CATQGNSQAYEQYF
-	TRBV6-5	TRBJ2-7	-	TGTGCCAGCAGTTACGGGCAGACGTCTGGAGAGCAGTACTTC	CASSYGQTSGEQYF
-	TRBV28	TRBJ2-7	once	TGTGCCAGCAGTTTAGAGGGGGTATTCTCCTACGAGCAGTACTTC	CASSLEGVFSYEQYF
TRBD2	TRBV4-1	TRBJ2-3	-	TGCGCCAGCAGCCAGCTGGACCTGGGGGGGACAGATACGCAGTATTTT	CASSQLDLGGTDTQYF
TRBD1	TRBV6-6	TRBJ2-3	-	TGTGCCAGCAGTCCGTACCCGGGACAGGGGAGGAGGGACACAGATACGCAGTATTTT	CASSPYPGQGRRDTDTQYF
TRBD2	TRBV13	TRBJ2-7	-	TGTGCCAGCAGCGCTTCTAGCGGGAGGTTATTCTACGAGCAGTACTTC	CASSASSGRLFYEQYF
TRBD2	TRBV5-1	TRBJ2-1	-	TGCGCCAGCAGCTCCTTGGGAGGGACCAATGAGCAGTTCTTC	CASSSLGGTNEQFF
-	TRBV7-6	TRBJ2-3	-	TGTGCCAGCAGCTTTAAGGGGGGGCCTGGGAGCACAGATACGCAGTATTTT	CASSFKGGPGSTDTQYF
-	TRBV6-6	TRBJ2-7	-	TGTGCCAGCGGTCCGGTATCGAAGTACGAGCAGTACTTC	CASGPVSKYEQYF
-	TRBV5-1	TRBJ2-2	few	TGCGCCAGCAGCTTGTTAGGCCAGGGGTCCGGGGAGCTGTTTTTT	CASSLLGQGSGELFF